A selection of T cell receptor beta chains follows, all from one sample in a study of cytomegalovirus exposure and HLA in healthy donors. The data were produced by immunoSEQ multiplex PCR, yet TCRdb's version contains in-frame clones alone and is incomplete. The table includes 200,000 to 250,000 clones, 75% to 90% detected once. Sequenced sample: PBMCs. The receptors were sampled from a young woman in good health and CMV-seronegative. The CDR3 runs from the conserved cysteine through the conserved F or W. A D gene is named only where the DNA matches it firmly. Size is stated for part of the rows, as once, few or many counts, or as a class when the clone is expanded.

size	V	J	D	CDR3	DNA
-	TRBV18	TRBJ1-5	-	CASSPRAGQPQHF	TGTGCCAGCTCACCCCGCGCCGGGCAGCCCCAGCATTTT
-	TRBV27	TRBJ1-2	TRBD1	CASSFYPGQGSNYGYTF	TGTGCCAGCAGTTTTTACCCGGGACAGGGGAGCAACTATGGCTACACCTTC
-	TRBV4-2	TRBJ2-1	-	CASSLSRGSNNEQFF	TGTGCCAGCAGCCTTTCAAGGGGCTCTAACAATGAGCAGTTCTTC
once	TRBV10-3	TRBJ1-1	-	CAISEVGLLDTEAFF	TGTGCCATCAGTGAGGTGGGGCTCCTGGACACTGAAGCTTTCTTT
-	TRBV9	TRBJ2-7	-	CASNTGTAGDEQYF	TGTGCCAGCAACACCGGGACGGCAGGGGACGAGCAGTACTTC
-	TRBV5-1	TRBJ2-2	TRBD2	CASRSGVNTGELFF	TGCGCCAGCCGGAGCGGGGTGAACACCGGGGAGCTGTTTTTT
-	TRBV13	TRBJ2-7	-	CASSLRGIPSEQYF	TGTGCCAGCAGCCTCCGCGGAATCCCCAGCGAGCAGTACTTC
-	TRBV28	TRBJ1-5	-	CASSLGGTNSNQPQHF	TGTGCCAGCAGCCTCGGTGGGACAAATAGCAATCAGCCCCAGCATTTT
-	TRBV10-3	TRBJ2-7	TRBD2	CAIRDSGRAYEQYF	TGTGCCATCAGGGATAGCGGGCGAGCTTACGAGCAGTACTTC
-	TRBV7-2	TRBJ2-7	TRBD1	CASSLVTGGVYEQYF	TGTGCCAGCAGCTTAGTGACAGGGGGCGTCTACGAGCAGTACTTC
-	TRBV7-9	TRBJ2-3	TRBD2	CASSLDLAGEDTDTQYF	TGTGCCAGCAGCTTAGACCTAGCGGGAGAAGACACAGATACGCAGTATTTT
-	TRBV27	TRBJ2-7	-	CASSFSMGRVSYEQYF	TGTGCCAGCAGTTTCTCAATGGGCAGAGTATCCTACGAGCAGTACTTC
once	TRBV29-1	TRBJ1-2	TRBD1	CSVTAGTGFGYTF	TGCAGCGTTACAGCCGGGACAGGGTTTGGCTACACCTTC
-	TRBV5-6	TRBJ1-2	TRBD1	CASSLGTGGTGYTF	TGTGCCAGCAGCTTAGGGACAGGGGGTACAGGCTACACCTTC
-	TRBV30	TRBJ1-2	-	CAWSADMLGGYTF	TGTGCCTGGAGCGCAGACATGTTGGGTGGCTACACCTTC
once	TRBV15	TRBJ1-5	-	CATSRDIQPQHF	TGTGCCACCAGCAGAGATATTCAGCCCCAGCATTTT
-	TRBV11-2	TRBJ1-5	-	CASSHPVRGHSNQPQHF	TGTGCCAGCAGCCACCCGGTAAGAGGCCATAGCAATCAGCCCCAGCATTTT
-	TRBV18	TRBJ1-3	TRBD1	CASSPSGQGAFGNTIYF	TGTGCCAGCTCACCATCCGGACAGGGGGCCTTTGGAAACACCATATATTTT
-	TRBV9	TRBJ1-6	TRBD1	CASSVDRGHNSPLHF	TGTGCCAGCAGCGTAGACAGGGGGCATAATTCACCCCTCCACTTT
-	TRBV4-2	TRBJ2-7	-	CASSFPGASYEQYF	TGTGCCAGCTCGTTTCCGGGAGCTTCCTACGAGCAGTACTTC
-	TRBV15	TRBJ1-5	TRBD1	CATSRGQGADQPQHF	TGTGCCACCAGCAGAGGACAGGGGGCTGATCAGCCCCAGCATTTT
-	TRBV30	TRBJ1-2	-	CAWDLGALDYTF	TGTGCCTGGGACCTGGGGGCCTTGGACTACACCTTC
-	TRBV27	TRBJ2-1	TRBD1	CASSLDRGNEQFF	TGTGCCAGCAGCCTTGACAGGGGGAATGAGCAGTTCTTC
few	TRBV10-1	TRBJ2-2	TRBD1	CASSPGTGLTGELFF	TGCGCCAGCAGCCCCGGGACAGGTCTAACCGGGGAGCTGTTTTTT
-	TRBV14	TRBJ2-5	TRBD1	CASSPYRTGARGTQYF	TGTGCCAGCAGCCCGTACCGTACAGGGGCAAGAGGGACCCAGTACTTC
-	TRBV18	TRBJ2-2	-	CACRGGNTGELFF	TGTGCCTGTCGAGGGGGGAACACCGGGGAGCTGTTTTTT
-	TRBV6-5	TRBJ2-7	-	CASSQGASSYEQYF	TGTGCCAGCAGTCAGGGCGCGAGCTCCTACGAGCAGTACTTC
-	TRBV7-3	TRBJ2-2	-	CASKKTGNTGKLFF	TGTGCCAGCAAGAAGACTGGAAACACCGGGAAGCTGTTTTTT
-	TRBV30	TRBJ2-1	TRBD2	CAWSLDSGSTNEQFF	TGTGCCTGGAGTTTAGATAGCGGGAGCACCAATGAGCAGTTCTTC
-	TRBV7-3	TRBJ2-1	-	CASSPSGGGGGYNEQFF	TGTGCCAGCAGCCCATCCGGCGGGGGAGGGGGCTACAATGAGCAGTTCTTC
-	TRBV7-6	TRBJ2-7	TRBD1	CASSLFEGTGPSYEQYF	TGTGCCAGCAGCTTATTCGAAGGGACAGGGCCGTCCTACGAGCAGTACTTC
-	TRBV4-3	TRBJ1-6	-	CASSFQNNSPLHF	TGCGCCAGCAGCTTCCAGAATAATTCACCCCTCCACTTT
few	TRBV25-1	TRBJ2-5	-	CASSETALQETQYF	TGTGCCAGCAGTGAAACAGCCCTCCAAGAGACCCAGTACTTC
-	TRBV6-5	TRBJ2-7	-	CASSLARTYEQYF	TGTGCCAGCAGTTTAGCGAGAACCTACGAGCAGTACTTC
-	TRBV27	TRBJ2-7	-	CASTPSGISRYEQYF	TGTGCCAGCACCCCCTCGGGGATTAGCAGATACGAGCAGTACTTC
-	TRBV4-1	TRBJ1-5	-	CASSQETGGASRQPQHF	TGCGCCAGCAGCCAAGAAACGGGGGGCGCTTCTAGACAGCCCCAGCATTTT
-	TRBV2	TRBJ2-1	-	CASKTGGLYNEQFF	TGTGCCAGCAAGACGGGGGGCCTTTACAATGAGCAGTTCTTC
-	TRBV9	TRBJ2-5	TRBD1	CASSPPGQGGETQYF	TGTGCCAGCAGCCCTCCGGGACAGGGTGGAGAGACCCAGTACTTC
-	TRBV5-1	TRBJ1-1	-	CASSQNQNTEAFF	TGCGCCAGCAGCCAGAACCAGAACACTGAAGCTTTCTTT
-	TRBV2	TRBJ2-7	TRBD2	CASSGASGNSYEQYF	TGTGCCAGCAGTGGGGCTAGCGGGAACTCCTACGAGCAGTACTTC
-	TRBV6-6	TRBJ2-4	TRBD1	CASRGGTGDIQYF	TGTGCCAGCAGAGGGGGAACAGGGGACATTCAGTACTTC
-	TRBV6-1	TRBJ2-1	-	CASRTGDHNEQFF	TGTGCCAGCAGGACGGGAGACCACAATGAGCAGTTCTTC
-	TRBV7-9	TRBJ2-3	TRBD2	CASNMASGRSGDTQYF	TGTGCCAGCAACATGGCTAGCGGGAGAAGTGGAGATACGCAGTATTTT
-	TRBV6-5	TRBJ1-1	TRBD1	CASSSLTGSLNTEAFF	TGTGCCAGCAGTTCCTTGACAGGGAGCTTGAACACTGAAGCTTTCTTT
-	TRBV6-5	TRBJ1-3	-	CASSYSSINSGNTIYF	TGTGCCAGCAGTTACTCGAGTATTAACTCTGGAAACACCATATATTTT
-	TRBV29-1	TRBJ2-7	TRBD2	CSVARLAGGDEQYF	TGCAGCGTTGCCCGACTAGCGGGAGGGGACGAGCAGTACTTC
-	TRBV11-2	TRBJ2-6	TRBD1	CASSSTPRTGLSGANVLTF	TGTGCCAGCAGCTCCACCCCCCGGACAGGGCTCTCTGGGGCCAACGTCCTGACTTTC
-	TRBV29-1	TRBJ1-2	-	CSSSPGHNYGYTF	TGCAGCTCATCTCCAGGGCATAACTATGGCTACACCTTC
once	TRBV2	TRBJ2-5	-	CASTRVYQETQYF	TGTGCCAGCACCCGGGTGTACCAAGAGACCCAGTACTTC